This T cell receptor (beta chain) derives from a study of cytomegalovirus exposure and HLA in healthy donors. About the study: There were some 380 genotyped donors. Of these, roughly 82% fell in the genetic ancestry cluster associated with self-reported Caucasian donors.

This CDR3 has 13 amino acids. The V gene lost 6 bases and the J gene lost 7 bases, with 15 bases spanning the gap. Germline values: CDR1 WSHSY, CDR2 SAAADI. General observations from the study: Association of under 20,000 TCR beta sequences with HLA alleles was found at 0.05 false discovery rate in a later analysis.

With 60 Vbeta and 13 Jbeta primers, the PCR was carried out. Assay used: immunoSEQ multiplex PCR; TCRdb lists only in-frame clones, some missing. The table records roughly 38,000 clones, 76% of them present only once. A few counts support this clone. Its specificity is not known. The chain employs TRBV10-2 and TRBJ1-1; tentative D call: TRBD1 (6 bases). The TCR sequence derives from a woman between 25 and 40 years old in good health and CMV-seropositive. Material: PBMCs. The CDR3 sequence is CASRVLRGNEAFF. The CDR3 coding sequence is TGCGCCAGCAGAGTCCTCAGGGGTAATGAAGCTTTCTTT.